This note documents a single T cell receptor (beta chain) sequence. It has no known antigen specificity. No much larger clonotype is one base removed from it; base qualities were not supplied. These data come from a study of CD8+CD57+ T cells in acquired aplastic anemia (dated by TCRdb to 2016 to 2018). General notes on the study: A mean of about 3.2 ug of DNA, ranging from about 0.2 to 27.4 ug, was extracted from sorted CD4+ and CD8+ cells. General conclusions and limits of the study: CD8+ Simpson's diversity did not differ significantly between patients and healthy controls (P=0.060). Some 31 CD8+ CDR3 sequences were shared between patients and controls but appeared highly expressed in patients and within their immunodominant clones.

In this study, sorted CD4+ and CD8+ T cells from the blood of healthy subjects and of severe aplastic anemia patients had their TCR repertoires deep-sequenced. Ficoll-Paque density gradient centrifugation was used to isolate peripheral blood mononuclear cells. Before DNA was extracted, CD4+ and CD8+ T cells were sorted using either FACS or magnetic beads. Genomic DNA was used as template for profiling of TCR beta VDJ combinations and CDR3 sequences. An Illumina HiSeq 2000 was used for TCR repertoire sequencing. The authors' analysis ran thus. Repertoires were assessed using TRBV/TRBJ rearrangement plots, CDR3 size and DJ length profiles, and Simpson's diversity index. The most abundant DNA sequence in the deep sequencing data was taken as the immunodominant clone. CDR3 amino acid sequences were checked for sharing between subjects and were compared against published repertoires and the VDJdb database. TCRdb reprocessed the public reads (quality trimming at Q25 with fastp, clone calling with MiXCR) and kept in-frame beta chains. Rows with one shared CDR3 protein collapse into an entry with the most common genes and DNA. The V and J calls and clone size come from TCRdb's table, not from the authors' own analysis. The table for this sample lists 250,000 to 350,000 distinct CDR3 sequences; around 60% of them were counted only once. 8% of the sample rests with the top ten.

The sample taken for sequencing was sorted CD4+, CD8+, or CD8+CD57+ T cells (not recorded which) from PBMCs. The receptor was isolated from a human donor with severe aplastic anemia or a healthy control (not recorded which).

The sequence in DNA is TGCAGTGCTAGAGGGAGCGAGGCAACAGATACGCAGTATTTT. It specifies CSARGSEATDTQYF. The chain is assembled from TRBV20-1 and TRBJ2-3, with the identity of the D gene unclear. CDR1 and CDR2 are drawn from the germline V gene (reference sequence): DFQATT, SNEGSKA. V sheds 1 base and J sheds 3 bases, leaving 11 bases between their ends. The CDR3 starts with the cysteine, ends with the phenylalanine, and has 14 residues. Here the CDR3 DNA is all that survives: 42 bases in frame from base 1.